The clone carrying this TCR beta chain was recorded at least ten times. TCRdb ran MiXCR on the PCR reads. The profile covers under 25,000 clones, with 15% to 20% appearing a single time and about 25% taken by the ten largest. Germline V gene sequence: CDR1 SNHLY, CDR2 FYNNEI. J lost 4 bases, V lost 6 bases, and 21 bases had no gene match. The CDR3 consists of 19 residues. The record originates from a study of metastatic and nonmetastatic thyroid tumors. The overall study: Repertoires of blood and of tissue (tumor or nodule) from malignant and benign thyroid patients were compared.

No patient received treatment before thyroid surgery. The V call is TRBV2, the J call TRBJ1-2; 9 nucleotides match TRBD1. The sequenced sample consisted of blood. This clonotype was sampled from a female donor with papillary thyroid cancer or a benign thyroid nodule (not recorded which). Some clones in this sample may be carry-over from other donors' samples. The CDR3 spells CASSLPIRDRDIPVYGYTF. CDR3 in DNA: TGTGCCAGCAGCTTACCCATCCGGGACAGGGACATTCCGGTCTATGGCTACACCTTC. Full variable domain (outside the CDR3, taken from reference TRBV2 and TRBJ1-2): EPEVTQTPSHQVTQMGQEVILRCVPISNHLYFYWYRQILGQKVEFLVSFYNNEISEKSEIFDDQFSVERPDGSNFTLKIRSTKLEDSAMYFCASSLPIRDRDIPVYGYTFGSGTRLTVV.